Described below is a single T cell receptor beta chain sequence and its context. This sample stems from a study of T-cell reconstitution after alpha-beta-depleted transplantation in children. V lost 5 bases to trimming and J lost 9 bases, with 11 bases between them. Germline V gene sequence: CDR1 SEHNR, CDR2 FQNEAQ (reference sequence). The CDR3 is 12 residues long. As it was prepared, the TCRbeta library received unique molecular identifiers. TCRdb fed the PCR reads into MiXCR, producing one record per CDR3 protein. The profile shows about 610,000 distinct CDR3 sequences, roughly 10% of them singletons.

The TCR was taken from a human donor who donated a stem cell graft to a child with acute myeloid leukemia. Sample: PBMCs from the stem cell graft donor, taken from the stem cell graft. The rearrangement links TRBV7-9 to TRBJ2-1; D gene unclear. The chain's CDR3 is CASSQTATEQFF. Written as DNA, the CDR3 is TGTGCCAGCAGCCAGACGGCGACTGAGCAGTTCTTC.